A selection of T cell receptor beta chains follows, all from one sample in a study of blood T cell repertoires in COVID-19. Assay used: immunoSEQ multiplex PCR; TCRdb lists only in-frame clones, some missing. The repertoire consists of 250,000 or so clones, with approximately 86% occurring once and the leading ten covering approximately 9%. Sequenced material: peripheral blood. Source of these receptors: a man aged 35 to 55 with active or convalescent COVID-19. The CDR3 runs from the conserved cysteine through the conserved F or W. Each record gives: J gene, V gene, D gene, clone size, CDR3 protein, CDR3 DNA. D genes are given only for firm matches. Rows give clone size only sometimes, using once, few, many, or a class for an expanded clone.

j_call: TRBJ1-1; v_call: TRBV6-5; d_call: NA; clone_size: NA; cdr3_aa: CASSYSKRGRGTEAFF; cdr3_nt: TGTGCCAGCAGTTACTCGAAAAGGGGCCGCGGCACTGAAGCTTTCTTT
j_call: TRBJ2-5; v_call: TRBV12-3/TRBV12-4; d_call: TRBD2; clone_size: NA; cdr3_aa: CASTSGAQETQYF; cdr3_nt: TGTGCCAGCACTAGCGGGGCCCAAGAGACCCAGTACTTC
j_call: TRBJ1-1; v_call: TRBV5-8; d_call: TRBD1; clone_size: NA; cdr3_aa: CASSPGSGQGFPEAFF; cdr3_nt: TGTGCCAGCAGCCCGGGATCGGGACAGGGGTTTCCTGAAGCTTTCTTT
j_call: TRBJ2-6; v_call: TRBV19; d_call: NA; clone_size: NA; cdr3_aa: CASSIIPAGANVLTF; cdr3_nt: TGTGCCAGTAGTATTATCCCCGCTGGGGCCAACGTCCTGACTTTC
j_call: TRBJ1-2; v_call: TRBV28; d_call: NA; clone_size: NA; cdr3_aa: CASSNTPARVGYTF; cdr3_nt: TGTGCCAGCAGCAATACCCCGGCCAGGGTTGGCTACACCTTC
j_call: TRBJ2-3; v_call: TRBV6-5; d_call: NA; clone_size: NA; cdr3_aa: CASSEEQGGAQYF; cdr3_nt: TGTGCCAGCAGCGAGGAGCAGGGCGGCGCGCAGTATTTT
j_call: TRBJ1-1; v_call: TRBV3-1/TRBV3-2; d_call: TRBD1; clone_size: NA; cdr3_aa: CASSRQGAGTEAFF; cdr3_nt: TGTGCCAGCAGCCGACAGGGGGCGGGCACTGAAGCTTTCTTT
j_call: TRBJ2-5; v_call: TRBV30; d_call: NA; clone_size: NA; cdr3_aa: CAWGVKETQYF; cdr3_nt: TGTGCCTGGGGAGTTAAAGAGACCCAGTACTTC
j_call: TRBJ2-1; v_call: TRBV27; d_call: TRBD1; clone_size: NA; cdr3_aa: CASKGASYNEQFF; cdr3_nt: TGTGCCAGCAAGGGGGCTTCCTACAATGAGCAGTTCTTC
j_call: TRBJ1-5; v_call: TRBV6-5; d_call: TRBD1; clone_size: NA; cdr3_aa: CASQDREANQPQHF; cdr3_nt: TGTGCCAGCCAGGACAGGGAAGCGAATCAGCCCCAGCATTTT
j_call: TRBJ2-7; v_call: TRBV3-1/TRBV3-2; d_call: NA; clone_size: NA; cdr3_aa: CASSLAGEQYF; cdr3_nt: TGTGCCAGCAGCCTTGCGGGTGAGCAGTACTTC
j_call: TRBJ2-1; v_call: TRBV4-1; d_call: NA; clone_size: NA; cdr3_aa: CASSQESLPSYNEQFF; cdr3_nt: TGCGCCAGCAGCCAAGAGTCCCTCCCGTCCTACAATGAGCAGTTCTTC
j_call: TRBJ2-1; v_call: TRBV7-6; d_call: NA; clone_size: NA; cdr3_aa: CASSWGGDSHNEQFF; cdr3_nt: TGTGCCAGCAGCTGGGGCGGTGACAGCCACAATGAGCAGTTCTTC
j_call: TRBJ2-3; v_call: TRBV5-4; d_call: TRBD1; clone_size: NA; cdr3_aa: CASSPGQGTDTQYF; cdr3_nt: TGTGCCAGCAGCCCCGGACAGGGGACAGATACGCAGTATTTT
j_call: TRBJ1-1; v_call: TRBV3-1/TRBV3-2; d_call: NA; clone_size: NA; cdr3_aa: CASSQDWRTVHTEAFF; cdr3_nt: TGTGCCAGCAGCCAAGACTGGCGGACAGTTCACACTGAAGCTTTCTTT
j_call: TRBJ2-5; v_call: TRBV12-3/TRBV12-4; d_call: NA; clone_size: NA; cdr3_aa: CASSLGGLGAQYF; cdr3_nt: TGTGCCAGCAGTTTAGGGGGACTCGGGGCCCAGTACTTC
j_call: TRBJ2-1; v_call: TRBV11-3; d_call: NA; clone_size: NA; cdr3_aa: CASSLVPRNEQFF; cdr3_nt: TGTGCCAGCAGCTTAGTACCGCGCAATGAGCAGTTCTTC
j_call: TRBJ2-5; v_call: TRBV29-1; d_call: TRBD2; clone_size: once; cdr3_aa: CSAWGTSGNQETQYF; cdr3_nt: TGCAGCGCCTGGGGGACTAGCGGGAACCAAGAGACCCAGTACTTC
j_call: TRBJ2-2; v_call: TRBV9; d_call: TRBD2; clone_size: NA; cdr3_aa: CASSPQTSGNTGELFF; cdr3_nt: TGTGCCAGCAGCCCCCAGACTAGCGGGAACACCGGGGAGCTGTTTTTT
j_call: TRBJ2-1; v_call: TRBV5-1; d_call: TRBD1; clone_size: NA; cdr3_aa: CASSGQVSTLYNEQFF; cdr3_nt: TGCGCCAGCAGCGGACAGGTTTCGACTCTCTACAATGAGCAGTTCTTC
j_call: TRBJ1-5; v_call: TRBV4-2; d_call: TRBD1; clone_size: NA; cdr3_aa: CASSPEQGKQPQHF; cdr3_nt: TGTGCCAGCAGCCCAGAACAGGGGAAACAGCCCCAGCATTTT
j_call: TRBJ2-5; v_call: TRBV6-5; d_call: NA; clone_size: NA; cdr3_aa: CASSYYRDNQETQYF; cdr3_nt: TGTGCCAGCAGTTACTACAGGGACAACCAAGAGACCCAGTACTTC
j_call: TRBJ1-5; v_call: TRBV5-1; d_call: TRBD1; clone_size: NA; cdr3_aa: CASSEQGASNQPQHF; cdr3_nt: TGCGCCAGCAGCGAGCAGGGGGCTAGCAATCAGCCCCAGCATTTT
j_call: TRBJ2-7; v_call: TRBV12-3/TRBV12-4; d_call: NA; clone_size: NA; cdr3_aa: CASSYIPYEQYF; cdr3_nt: TGTGCCAGCAGTTACATCCCCTACGAGCAGTACTTC
j_call: TRBJ1-2; v_call: TRBV6-1; d_call: NA; clone_size: once; cdr3_aa: CASSEQGAGYTF; cdr3_nt: TGTGCCAGCAGTGAGCAAGGGGCTGGCTACACCTTC
j_call: TRBJ2-1; v_call: TRBV7-3; d_call: TRBD2; clone_size: few; cdr3_aa: CASSLGVGRDNEQFF; cdr3_nt: TGTGCCAGCAGCTTAGGCGTTGGGAGGGACAATGAGCAGTTCTTC
j_call: TRBJ2-7; v_call: TRBV23-1; d_call: NA; clone_size: NA; cdr3_aa: CASSHDRSSYEQYF; cdr3_nt: TGCGCCAGCAGTCACGACAGAAGTTCCTACGAGCAGTACTTC
j_call: TRBJ2-5; v_call: TRBV2; d_call: TRBD2; clone_size: NA; cdr3_aa: CASSATSGDKETQYF; cdr3_nt: TGTGCCAGCAGTGCCACTAGCGGGGACAAAGAGACCCAGTACTTC
j_call: TRBJ1-5; v_call: TRBV19; d_call: TRBD1; clone_size: NA; cdr3_aa: CASTLRGPVQPQHF; cdr3_nt: TGTGCCAGTACCCTAAGGGGGCCGGTTCAGCCCCAGCATTTT
j_call: TRBJ1-4; v_call: TRBV27; d_call: NA; clone_size: NA; cdr3_aa: CASRTSTGSSGKLFF; cdr3_nt: TGTGCCAGCAGGACTTCCACAGGGAGTTCCGGAAAACTGTTTTTT
j_call: TRBJ1-2; v_call: TRBV28; d_call: NA; clone_size: NA; cdr3_aa: CASRAPGQVHGYTF; cdr3_nt: TGTGCCAGCAGAGCGCCGGGACAAGTACATGGCTACACCTTC